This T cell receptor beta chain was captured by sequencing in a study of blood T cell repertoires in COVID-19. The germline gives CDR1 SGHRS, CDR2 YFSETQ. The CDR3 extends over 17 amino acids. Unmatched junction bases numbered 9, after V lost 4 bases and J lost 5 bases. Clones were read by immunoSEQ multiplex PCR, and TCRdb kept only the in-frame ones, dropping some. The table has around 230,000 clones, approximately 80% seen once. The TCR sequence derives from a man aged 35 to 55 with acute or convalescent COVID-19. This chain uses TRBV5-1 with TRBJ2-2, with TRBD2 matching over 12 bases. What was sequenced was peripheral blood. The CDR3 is CASSPRLAGEGTGELFF. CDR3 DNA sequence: TGCGCCAGCAGCCCGAGACTAGCGGGAGAGGGGACCGGGGAGCTGTTTTTT.